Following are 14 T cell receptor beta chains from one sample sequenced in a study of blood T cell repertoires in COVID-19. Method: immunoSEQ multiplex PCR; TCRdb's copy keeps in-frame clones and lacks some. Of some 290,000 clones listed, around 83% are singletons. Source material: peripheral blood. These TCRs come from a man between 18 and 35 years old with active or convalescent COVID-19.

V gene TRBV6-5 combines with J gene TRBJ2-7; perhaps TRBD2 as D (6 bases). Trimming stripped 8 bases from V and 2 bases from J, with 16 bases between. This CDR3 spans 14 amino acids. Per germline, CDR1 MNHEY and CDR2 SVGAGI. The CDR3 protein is CASCPGGNTYEQYF. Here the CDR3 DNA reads TGTGCCAGCTGCCCCGGGGGAAACACCTACGAGCAGTACTTC.

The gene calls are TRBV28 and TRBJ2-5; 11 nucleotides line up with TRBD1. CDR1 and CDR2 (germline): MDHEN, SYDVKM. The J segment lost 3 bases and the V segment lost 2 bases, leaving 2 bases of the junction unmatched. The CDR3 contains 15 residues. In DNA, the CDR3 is TGTGCCAGCAGTTTAGGGACAGGGGGTGAAGAGACCCAGTACTTC. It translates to CASSLGTGGEETQYF.

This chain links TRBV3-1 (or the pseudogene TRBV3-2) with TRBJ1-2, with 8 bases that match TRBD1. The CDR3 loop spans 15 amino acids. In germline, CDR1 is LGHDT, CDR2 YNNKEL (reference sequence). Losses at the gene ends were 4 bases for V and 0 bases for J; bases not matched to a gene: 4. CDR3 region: CASSPKTGANYGYTF. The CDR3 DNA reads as TGTGCCAGCAGCCCAAAGACAGGGGCTAACTATGGCTACACCTTC.

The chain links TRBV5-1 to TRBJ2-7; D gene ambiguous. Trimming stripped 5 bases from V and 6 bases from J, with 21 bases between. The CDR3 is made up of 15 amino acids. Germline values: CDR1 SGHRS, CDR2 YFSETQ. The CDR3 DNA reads TGCGCCAGCAGTCATGAGTCTGGGCCCTCGCGCGAGCAGTACTTC. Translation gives CASSHESGPSREQYF. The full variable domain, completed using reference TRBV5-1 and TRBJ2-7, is KAGVTQTPRYLIKTRGQQVTLSCSPISGHRSVSWYQQTPGQGLQFLFEYFSETQRNKGNFPGRFSGRQFSNSRSEMNVSTLELGDSALYLCASSHESGPSREQYFGPGTRLTVT.

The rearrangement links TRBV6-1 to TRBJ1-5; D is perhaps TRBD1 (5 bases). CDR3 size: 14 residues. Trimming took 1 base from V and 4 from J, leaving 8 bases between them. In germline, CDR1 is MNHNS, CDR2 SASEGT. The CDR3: CASSEGSGNQPQHF. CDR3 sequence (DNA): TGTGCCAGCAGTGAAGGGTCAGGGAATCAGCCCCAGCATTTT.

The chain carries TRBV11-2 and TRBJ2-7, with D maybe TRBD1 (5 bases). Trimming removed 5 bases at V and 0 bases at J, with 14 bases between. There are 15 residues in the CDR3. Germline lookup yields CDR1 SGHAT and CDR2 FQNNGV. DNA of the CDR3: TGTGCCAGCAGCCCAACTCAGGGTAGCTCCTACGAGCAGTACTTC. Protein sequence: CASSPTQGSSYEQYF.

The DNA for the CDR3 is TGTGCCAGCAGCCAGCTGGACAGCCCTGGGAATGGCTACACCTTC. Translating gives CASSQLDSPGNGYTF. The chain links TRBV4-2 to TRBJ1-2, with a weak D call TRBD1 (6 bases). The CDR3 totals 15 residues. Germline CDR1 is LGHNA and CDR2 is YNFKEQ. The ends were cut back, 3 bases at V and 6 bases at J, with 17 bases in the middle.

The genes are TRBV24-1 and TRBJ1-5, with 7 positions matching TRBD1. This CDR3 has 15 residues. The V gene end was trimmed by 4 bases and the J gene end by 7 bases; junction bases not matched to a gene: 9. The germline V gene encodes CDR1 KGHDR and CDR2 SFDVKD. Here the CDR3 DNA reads TGTGCCACCAGTGACCGACAGGGTTGGAACCAGCCCCAGCATTTT. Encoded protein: CATSDRQGWNQPQHF.

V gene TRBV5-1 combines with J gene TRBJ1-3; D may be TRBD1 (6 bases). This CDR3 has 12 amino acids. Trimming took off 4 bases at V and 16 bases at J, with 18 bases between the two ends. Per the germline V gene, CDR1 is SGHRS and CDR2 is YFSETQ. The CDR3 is CASSIGDRDTYF. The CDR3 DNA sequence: TGCGCCAGCAGCATTGGAGACCGGGACACCTATTTT.

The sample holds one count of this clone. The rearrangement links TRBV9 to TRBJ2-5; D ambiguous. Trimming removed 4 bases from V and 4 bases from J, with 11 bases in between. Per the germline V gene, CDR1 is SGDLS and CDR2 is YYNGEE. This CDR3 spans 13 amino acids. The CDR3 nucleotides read TGTGCCAGCAGCCTAACCACGGGAGAGACCCAGTACTTC. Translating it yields CASSLTTGETQYF.

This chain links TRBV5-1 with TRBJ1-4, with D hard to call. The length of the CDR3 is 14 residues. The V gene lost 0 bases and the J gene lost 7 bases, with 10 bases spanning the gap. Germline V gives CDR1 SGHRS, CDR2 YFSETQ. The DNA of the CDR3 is TGCGCCAGCAGCTTGGTGGCAGGCGCTGAAAAACTGTTTTTT. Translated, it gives CASSLVAGAEKLFF.

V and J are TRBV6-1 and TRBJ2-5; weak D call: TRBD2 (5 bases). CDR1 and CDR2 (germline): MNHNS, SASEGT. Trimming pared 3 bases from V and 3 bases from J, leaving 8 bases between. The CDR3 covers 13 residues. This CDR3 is CASSDRGKETQYF. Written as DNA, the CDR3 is TGTGCCAGCAGTGATAGAGGGAAAGAGACCCAGTACTTC.

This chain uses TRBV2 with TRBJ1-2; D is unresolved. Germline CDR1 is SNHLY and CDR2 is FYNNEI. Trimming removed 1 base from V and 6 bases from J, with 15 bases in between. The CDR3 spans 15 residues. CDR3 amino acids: CASSEVPTGWNGYTF. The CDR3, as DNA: TGTGCCAGCAGTGAAGTTCCGACTGGGTGGAATGGCTACACCTTC.

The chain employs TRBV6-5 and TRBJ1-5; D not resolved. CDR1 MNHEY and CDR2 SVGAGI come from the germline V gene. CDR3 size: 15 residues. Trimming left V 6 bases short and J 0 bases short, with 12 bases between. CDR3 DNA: TGTGCCAGCAGCCCCCTCCGGGGTAGCAATCAGCCCCAGCATTTT. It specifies CASSPLRGSNQPQHF.